This T cell receptor beta chain was retrieved from a study of shared clonotypes between healthy human individuals. Trimming took 5 bases from V and 2 from J, leaving 11 bases between them. Germline values: CDR1 SGHTA, CDR2 FQGNSA. This CDR3 is 14 amino acids long. Study findings and constraints: Among the subsets, naive ones generally showed larger estimated richness than memory ones.

Clones were read by immunoSEQ multiplex PCR, and TCRdb kept only the in-frame ones, dropping some. The sample contains under 1,100,000 clones, 78% of which appear only once. There are a few counts of this clone. Its antigen remains unidentified. Other nucleotide sequences from this sample produce the same CDR3. This TCR was sampled from a man between 18 and 35 years old in good health. Some clones in this sample may be carry-over from other donors' samples. Sequencing was done on a sample of memory CD4+ T cells from PBMCs. The subset is: CD45RA-negative fraction. The gene calls are TRBV7-2 and TRBJ2-3; D is ambiguous. The CDR3 DNA follows: TGTGCCAGCAGCCTCGGTCCCCACACAGATACGCAGTATTTT. This codes for CASSLGPHTDTQYF.